This T cell receptor beta chain emerged from a study of monozygotic twins with inflammatory bowel disease. A word on this clonotype: Antigen: not known.

UMIs containing a 6-nucleotide sample barcode were added via template switching. TCRdb reprocessed the 5' RACE reads and stores each CDR3 protein as one record, lacking DNA. The sample has more than 300,000 distinct CDR3 sequences. Study-wide findings and caveats: Researchers report that IBD patients shared fewer clonotypes with others than healthy twins, especially amid disease activity.

CDR3 size: 12 residues. The germline CDR1 and CDR2 sequences are DFQATT and SNEGSKA (reference sequence). Sequenced sample: blood. The chain uses TRBV20-1 and TRBJ2-1; TCRdb reports TRBD2, a call that lacks DNA to check it against. This clonotype was obtained from a human donor with ulcerative colitis or Crohn's disease, or a healthy co-twin of an affected twin (not recorded which). Here the CDR3 reads CSSRAGQYEQFF.